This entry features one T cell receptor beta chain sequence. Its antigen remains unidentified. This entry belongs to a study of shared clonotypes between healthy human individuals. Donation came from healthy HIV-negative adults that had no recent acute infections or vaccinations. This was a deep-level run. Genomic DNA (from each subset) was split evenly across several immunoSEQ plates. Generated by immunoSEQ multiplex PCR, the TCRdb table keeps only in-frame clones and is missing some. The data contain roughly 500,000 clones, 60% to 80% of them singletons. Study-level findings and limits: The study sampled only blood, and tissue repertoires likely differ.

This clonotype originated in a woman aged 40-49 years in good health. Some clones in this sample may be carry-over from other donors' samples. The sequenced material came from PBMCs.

The CDR3, as DNA: TGTGCCAGCAGCCCGGGGACTAGCGGGAGGGAGACCCAGTACTTC. Translated: CASSPGTSGRETQYF. The gene calls are TRBV5-4 and TRBJ2-5, with 15 bases aligning to TRBD2. V gave up 4 bases and J gave up 5 bases; unmatched junction bases: 3. CDR1 and CDR2 from the germline V gene are SGHNT and YYREEE (reference sequence). This CDR3 is 15 amino acids long.